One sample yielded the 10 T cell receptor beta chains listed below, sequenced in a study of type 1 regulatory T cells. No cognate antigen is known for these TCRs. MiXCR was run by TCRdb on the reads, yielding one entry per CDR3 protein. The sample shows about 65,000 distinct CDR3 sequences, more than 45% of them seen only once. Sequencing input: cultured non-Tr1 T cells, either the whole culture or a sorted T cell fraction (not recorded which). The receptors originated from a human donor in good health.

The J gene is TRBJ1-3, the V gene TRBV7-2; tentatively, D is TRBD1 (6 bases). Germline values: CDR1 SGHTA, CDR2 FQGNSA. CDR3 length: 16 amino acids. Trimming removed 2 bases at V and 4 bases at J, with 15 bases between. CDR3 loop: CASSLSAGGVGNTIYF. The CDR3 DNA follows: TGTGCCAGCAGCTTATCGGCCGGGGGCGTGGGAAACACCATATATTTT.

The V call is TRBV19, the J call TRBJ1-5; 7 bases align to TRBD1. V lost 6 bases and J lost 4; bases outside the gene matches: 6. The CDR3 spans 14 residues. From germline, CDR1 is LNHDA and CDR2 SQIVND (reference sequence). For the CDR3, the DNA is TGTGCCAGTAGAAAGGGACAGAGAAATCAGCCCCAGCATTTT. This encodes CASRKGQRNQPQHF.

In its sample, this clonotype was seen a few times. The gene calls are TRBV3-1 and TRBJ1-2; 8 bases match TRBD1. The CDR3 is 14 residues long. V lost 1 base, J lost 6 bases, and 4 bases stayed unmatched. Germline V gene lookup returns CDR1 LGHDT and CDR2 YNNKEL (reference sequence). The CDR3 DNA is TGTGCCAGCAGCCAAGCCCAGGGGGCCCATGGCTACACCTTC. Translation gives CASSQAQGAHGYTF. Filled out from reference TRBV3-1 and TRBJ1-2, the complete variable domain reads DTAVSQTPKYLVTQMGNDKSIKCEQNLGHDTMYWYKQDSKKFLKIMFSYNNKELIINETVPNRFSPKSPDKAHLNLHINSLELGDSAVYFCASSQAQGAHGYTFGSGTRLTVV.

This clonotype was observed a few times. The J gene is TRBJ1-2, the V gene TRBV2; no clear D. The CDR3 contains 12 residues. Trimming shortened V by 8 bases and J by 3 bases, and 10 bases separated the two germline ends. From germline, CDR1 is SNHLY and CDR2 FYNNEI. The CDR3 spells CASRPWDYGYTF. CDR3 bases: TGTGCCAGCCGCCCGTGGGACTATGGCTACACCTTC.

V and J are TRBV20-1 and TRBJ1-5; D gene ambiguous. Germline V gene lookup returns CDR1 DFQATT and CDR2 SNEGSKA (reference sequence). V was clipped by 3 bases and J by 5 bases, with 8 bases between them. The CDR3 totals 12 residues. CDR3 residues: CSASRYDQPQHF. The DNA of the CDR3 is TGCAGTGCTAGCCGGTATGATCAGCCCCAGCATTTT.

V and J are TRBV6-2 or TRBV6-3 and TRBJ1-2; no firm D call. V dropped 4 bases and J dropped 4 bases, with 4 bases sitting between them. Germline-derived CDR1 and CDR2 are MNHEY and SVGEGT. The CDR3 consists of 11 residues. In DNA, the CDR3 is TGTGCCAGCAGTTGGGGCTATGGCTACACCTTC. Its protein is CASSWGYGYTF.

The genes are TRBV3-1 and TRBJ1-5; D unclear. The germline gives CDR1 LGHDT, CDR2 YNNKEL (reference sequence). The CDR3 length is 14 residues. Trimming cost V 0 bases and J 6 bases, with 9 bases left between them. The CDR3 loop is CASSQDTGSQPQHF. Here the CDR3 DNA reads TGTGCCAGCAGCCAAGATACGGGAAGTCAGCCCCAGCATTTT.

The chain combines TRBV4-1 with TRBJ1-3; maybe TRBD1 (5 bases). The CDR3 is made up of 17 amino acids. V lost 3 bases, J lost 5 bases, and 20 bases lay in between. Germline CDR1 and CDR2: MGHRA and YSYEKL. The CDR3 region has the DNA TGCGCCAGCAGCCACTCGGGGCGCGAGTTATACAGAAACACCATATATTTT. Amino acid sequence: CASSHSGRELYRNTIYF.

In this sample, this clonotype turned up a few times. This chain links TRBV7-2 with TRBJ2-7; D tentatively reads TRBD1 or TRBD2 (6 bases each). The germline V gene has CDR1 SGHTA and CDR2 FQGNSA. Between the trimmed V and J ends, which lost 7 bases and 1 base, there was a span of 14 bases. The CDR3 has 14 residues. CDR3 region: CASKEGGRSYEQYF. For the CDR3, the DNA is TGTGCCAGCAAGGAAGGGGGGCGATCCTACGAGCAGTACTTC. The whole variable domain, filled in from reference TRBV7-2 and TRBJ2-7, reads GAGVSQSPSNKVTEKGKDVELRCDPISGHTALYWYRQSLGQGLEFLIYFQGNSAPDKSGLPSDRFSAERTGGSVSTLTIQRTQQEDSAVYLCASKEGGRSYEQYFGPGTRLTVT.

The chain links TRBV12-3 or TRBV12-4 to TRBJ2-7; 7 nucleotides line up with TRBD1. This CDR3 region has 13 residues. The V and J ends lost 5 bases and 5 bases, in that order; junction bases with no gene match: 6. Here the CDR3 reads CASSPRDSHEQYF. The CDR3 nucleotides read TGTGCCAGCAGTCCGAGGGACAGCCACGAGCAGTACTTC.